This note documents a single T cell receptor beta chain sequence. What it recognizes is unknown. This sample was taken from a study of molecular identifiers for immune sequencing clone quantification. Study-wide results and limits: More than 99% of effector molecules, versus under 1% of naive-cell molecules, belonged to clones above 20 RNA copies. Spiked Jurkat TCR RNA equal to one cell could reportedly be picked out among some 1 million naive cells.

V was clipped by 2 bases and J by 0 bases; unmatched bases: 0. The germline V gene has CDR1 MGHRA and CDR2 YSYEKL. The CDR3 covers 15 residues. Both previously described methods and listed TCR primers were employed to make bulk TCR libraries. A single record per CDR3 protein comes from TCRdb applying MiXCR to the PCR reads. The sample has 250,000 to 350,000 distinct CDR3 sequences, about 21% seen once. Sequenced material: naive CD8+ T cells from blood, with Jurkat cell RNA spiked in. This sample's subset: FACS-sorted CD8+CD4-CCR7+CD45RA+ naive T cells. The rearrangement links TRBV4-1 to TRBJ2-3; TRBD2 agrees at 9 bases. This clonotype was obtained from a human donor in good health. Some libraries in this study had Jurkat cell RNA spiked in. The CDR3 bases are TGCGCCAGCAGCCAACTAGCGGGGAGCACAGATACGCAGTATTTT. Amino acid sequence: CASSQLAGSTDTQYF.